The present T cell receptor (beta chain) was sequenced within a study of T cells in Graves' hyperthyroidism and ophthalmopathy. There were TCR beta CDR3 regions amplified from RNA transcripts. The HTBI primer set drove a first-round RT-PCR of the TCR CDR3. TCRdb reprocessed the multiplex PCR reads via MiXCR and lists one record per CDR3 protein. The repertoire includes 330,000 or so distinct CDR3 sequences, roughly a fifth of them detected once, and under 40% sits in the top ten. The sample consisted of blood. This clonotype originated in a man aged 50-60 years with Graves' ophthalmopathy.

CDR3 coding DNA: TGTGCCAGTGGACGACGGCAGCCCCAGCATTTT. It yields the protein CASGRRQPQHF. The chain combines TRBV19 with TRBJ1-5; D is ambiguous. The CDR3 is 11 residues long. Between the trimmed V and J ends, which lost 8 bases and 7 bases, there was a span of 9 bases. Germline V lookup: CDR1 LNHDA, CDR2 SQIVND (reference sequence).